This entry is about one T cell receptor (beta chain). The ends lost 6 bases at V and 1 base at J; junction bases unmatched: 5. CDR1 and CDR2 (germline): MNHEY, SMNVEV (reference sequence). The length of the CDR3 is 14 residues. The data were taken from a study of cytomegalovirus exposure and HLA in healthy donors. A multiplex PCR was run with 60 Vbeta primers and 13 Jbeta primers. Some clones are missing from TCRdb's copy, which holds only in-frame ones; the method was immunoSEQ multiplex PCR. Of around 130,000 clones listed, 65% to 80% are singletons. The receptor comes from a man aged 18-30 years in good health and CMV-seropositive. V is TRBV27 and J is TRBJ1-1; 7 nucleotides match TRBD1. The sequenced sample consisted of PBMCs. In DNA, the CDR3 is TGTGCCAGCAGAATCCAGGGGGGGAACACTGAAGCTTTCTTT. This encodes CASRIQGGNTEAFF.